This T cell receptor (beta chain) was identified during a study of patients and donors after allogeneic stem cell transplantation. The CDR3 length is 14 residues. Germline V lookup: CDR1 SGHNT, CDR2 YYREEE (reference sequence). The V end lost 0 bases, the J end lost 1 base, and 8 bases lay between the germline ends. TCRdb reprocessed the RT-PCR reads with MiXCR, giving one entry per CDR3 protein. The table lists tens of thousands of distinct CDR3 sequences, 4.5% to 5% of them singletons. Many counts were recorded for this clonotype. This chain connects TRBV5-4 to TRBJ2-7; D gene ambiguous. This TCR was recovered from a human donor who was either an allogeneic HSCT recipient or a stem cell or donor lymphocyte infusion donor (not recorded which). It is not recorded whose cells these are; they may come from a transplant donor. The sample comprised blood, either unsorted or a sorted T cell fraction (not recorded which). In DNA form, the CDR3 reads TGTGCCAGCAGCTTGGACAGTGCTTCCTACGAGCAGTACTTC. Translating it yields CASSLDSASYEQYF.